This T cell receptor beta chain was identified in a study of shared clonotypes between healthy human individuals. Study background: Every donor yielded three CD4 naive, three CD4 memory, two CD8 naive and one CD8 memory plate.

General observations from the study: Rarefaction showed that sequencing of sorted subsets was incomplete (despite large depth). Compared with memory subsets, naive subsets generally had larger estimated richness.

The genomic DNA of each subset was split evenly across several immunoSEQ plates. The method was immunoSEQ multiplex PCR; TCRdb's version includes in-frame clones alone and lacks a portion of them. The sample consists of roughly 2.1 million clones, more than 85% of them appearing once. Naive-designated CD8 cells lacked CD45RO, were positively enriched for CCR7, and omitted terminally differentiated effector memory CD45RA+ cells. Remarks on this clone: Its matching antigen is unknown.

The clonotype originates from a man between 18 and 35 years old in good health. Some clones in this sample may be carry-over from other donors' samples. Sequencing was carried out using naive CD8+ T cells from PBMCs.

DNA for the CDR3: TGTGCCAGTAGTAGTCCTTGGGAAAAACTGTTTTTT. Protein sequence: CASSSPWEKLFF. V and J are TRBV19 and TRBJ1-4; D uncertain. The CDR3 length is 12 residues. CDR1 and CDR2 from the germline V gene are LNHDA and SQIVND (reference sequence). V was clipped by 4 bases and J by 8 bases, with 8 bases between them.